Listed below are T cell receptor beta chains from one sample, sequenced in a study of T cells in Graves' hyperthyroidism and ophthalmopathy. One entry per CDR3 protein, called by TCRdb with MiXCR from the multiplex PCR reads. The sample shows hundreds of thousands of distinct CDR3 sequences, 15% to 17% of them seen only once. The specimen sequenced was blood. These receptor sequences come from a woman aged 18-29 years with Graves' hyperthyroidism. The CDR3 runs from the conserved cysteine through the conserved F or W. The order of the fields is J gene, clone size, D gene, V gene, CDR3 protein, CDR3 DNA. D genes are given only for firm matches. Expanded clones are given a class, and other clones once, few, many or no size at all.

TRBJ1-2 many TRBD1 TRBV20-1 CSARERQGARNGYTF TGCAGTGCTAGAGAGAGACAGGGGGCGAGAAACGGCTACACCTTC
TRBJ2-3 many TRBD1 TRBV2 CASRTGGTDTQYF TGTGCCAGCAGGACAGGGGGCACAGATACGCAGTATTTT
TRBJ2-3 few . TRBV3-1 CASSQESGTQEADTQYF TGTGCCAGCAGCCAAGAATCCGGGACTCAGGAAGCAGATACGCAGTATTTT
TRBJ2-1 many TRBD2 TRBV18 CASSPRAGSYYNEQFF TGTGCCAGCTCACCAAGAGCGGGATCCTACTACAATGAGCAGTTCTTC
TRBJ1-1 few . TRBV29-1 CSVEVGHLNTEAFF TGCAGCGTTGAAGTCGGTCACTTAAACACTGAAGCTTTCTTT
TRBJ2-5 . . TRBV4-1 CASSQAPRASQETQYF TGCGCCAGCAGCCAAGCCCCCCGGGCTAGTCAAGAGACCCAGTACTTC
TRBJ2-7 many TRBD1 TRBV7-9 CASNRGMTGVSEQYF TGTGCCAGCAACAGAGGGATGACAGGGGTTAGCGAGCAGTACTTC
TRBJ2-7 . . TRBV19 CASSIRVSYEQYF TGTGCCAGTAGTATCCGTGTCTCCTACGAGCAGTACTTC
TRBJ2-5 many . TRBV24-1 CATSDFGGIETQYF TGTGCCACCAGTGATTTCGGGGGCATCGAGACCCAGTACTTC
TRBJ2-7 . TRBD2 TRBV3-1 CASSQGAGVSEQYF TGTGCCAGCAGCCAAGGAGCGGGAGTTAGCGAGCAGTACTTC
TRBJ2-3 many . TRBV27 CASMEGSSDTQYF TGTGCCAGCATGGAGGGTAGTTCAGATACGCAGTATTTT
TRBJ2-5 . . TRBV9 CASSVFPVGETQYF TGTGCCAGCAGCGTTTTTCCCGTCGGGGAGACCCAGTACTTC
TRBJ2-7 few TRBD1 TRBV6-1 CASSRLLMGQPYEQYF TGTGCCAGCAGTAGGCTCTTAATGGGACAGCCCTACGAGCAGTACTTC
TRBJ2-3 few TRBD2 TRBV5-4 CASSLHTSGSFPDTQYF TGTGCCAGCAGCTTGCATACTAGCGGGAGTTTCCCAGATACGCAGTATTTT
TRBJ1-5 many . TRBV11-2 CASSLGMGHNQPQHF TGTGCCAGCAGCTTAGGGATGGGCCACAATCAGCCCCAGCATTTT
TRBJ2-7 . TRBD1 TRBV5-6 CASSLGDRIYEQYF TGTGCCAGCAGCTTGGGGGACAGGATTTACGAGCAGTACTTC
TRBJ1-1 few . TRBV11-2 CASSSIRQRMNTEAFF TGTGCCAGCAGCTCCATCCGACAGCGAATGAACACTGAAGCTTTCTTT
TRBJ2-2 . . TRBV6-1 CASSELNTGELFF TGTGCCAGCAGTGAACTCAACACCGGGGAGCTGTTTTTT
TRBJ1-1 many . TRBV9 CASSLRDTTEAFF TGTGCCAGCAGCCTACGGGACACCACTGAAGCTTTCTTT
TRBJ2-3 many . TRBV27 CASSPNTDTQYF TGTGCCAGCAGCCCTAACACAGATACGCAGTATTTT
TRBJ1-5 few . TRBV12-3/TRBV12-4 CASSLGRVSQPQHF TGTGCCAGCAGTTTGGGCAGGGTTTCTCAGCCCCAGCATTTT
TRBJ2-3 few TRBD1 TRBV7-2 CASSGKGQGAGTDTQYF TGTGCCAGCAGCGGTAAGGGACAGGGGGCCGGCACAGATACGCAGTATTTT
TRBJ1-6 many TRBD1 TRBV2 CASSRGQGGDSPLHF TGTGCCAGCAGCAGGGGACAGGGGGGCGATTCACCCCTCCACTTT
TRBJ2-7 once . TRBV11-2 CASSLGWPPGAYEQYF TGTGCCAGCAGCTTAGGATGGCCCCCAGGAGCCTACGAGCAGTACTTC
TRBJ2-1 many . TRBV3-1 CASSSLVEQFF TGTGCCAGCAGCTCCCTTGTTGAGCAGTTCTTC
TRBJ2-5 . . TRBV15 CATSRGVIGVQETQYF TGTGCCACCAGCAGAGGGGTAATCGGGGTCCAAGAGACCCAGTACTTC
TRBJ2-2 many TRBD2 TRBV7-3 CASSLRGLAGVQSRSGELFF TGTGCCAGCAGCTTACGGGGACTAGCGGGAGTTCAAAGTAGGAGCGGGGAGCTGTTTTTT
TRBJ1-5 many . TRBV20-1 CSASPGSNQPQHF TGCAGTGCTAGCCCCGGGAGCAATCAGCCCCAGCATTTT
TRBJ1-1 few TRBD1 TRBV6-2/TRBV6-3 CASSSRGYNTEAFF TGTGCCAGCAGTTCCAGGGGGTATAACACTGAAGCTTTCTTT
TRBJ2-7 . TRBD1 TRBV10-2 CASTGQGEYEQYF TGCGCCAGCACTGGACAGGGGGAGTACGAGCAGTACTTC
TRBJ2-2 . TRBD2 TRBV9 CASSGGLAGSSGELFF TGTGCCAGCAGCGGGGGACTAGCGGGAAGCTCCGGGGAGCTGTTTTTT
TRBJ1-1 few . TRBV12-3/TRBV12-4 CASRRGHPTEAFF TGTGCCAGCAGACGGGGTCACCCCACTGAAGCTTTCTTT
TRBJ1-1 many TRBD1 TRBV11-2 CASSPGTAAIEAFF TGTGCCAGCAGCCCCGGGACAGCCGCTATTGAAGCTTTCTTT
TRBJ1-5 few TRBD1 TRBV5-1 CASSLAGGERQPQHF TGCGCCAGCAGCTTGGCAGGGGGCGAGAGGCAGCCCCAGCATTTT
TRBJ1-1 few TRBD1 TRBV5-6 CASSLEVRGDTEAFF TGTGCCAGCAGCTTGGAGGTCAGGGGGGACACTGAAGCTTTCTTT
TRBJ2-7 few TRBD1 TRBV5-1 CASATYQGAEEQYF TGCGCCAGCGCCACTTACCAGGGGGCTGAAGAGCAGTACTTC
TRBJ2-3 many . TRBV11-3 CASSRGPTNTDTQYF TGTGCCAGCAGCCGGGGACCGACTAACACAGATACGCAGTATTTT
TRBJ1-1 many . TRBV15 CATSREGGSMNTEAFF TGTGCCACCAGCAGAGAGGGGGGTTCAATGAACACTGAAGCTTTCTTT
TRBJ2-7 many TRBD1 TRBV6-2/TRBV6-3 CASMEVRGHHEQYF TGTGCCAGCATGGAGGTAAGGGGGCACCACGAGCAGTACTTC
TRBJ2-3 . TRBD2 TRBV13 CASSQGRLAARDTQYF TGTGCCAGCAGCCAGGGTCGACTAGCGGCCCGGGATACGCAGTATTTT
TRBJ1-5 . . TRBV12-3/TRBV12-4 CASSLWPDQPQHF TGTGCCAGCAGTCTCTGGCCGGACCAGCCCCAGCATTTT
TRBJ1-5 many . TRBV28 CASRQGLNQPQHF TGTGCCAGCAGACAGGGTCTCAATCAGCCCCAGCATTTT
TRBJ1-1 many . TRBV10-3 CAISESIMGGVNTEAFF TGTGCCATCAGTGAGTCGATTATGGGGGGTGTAAACACTGAAGCTTTCTTT
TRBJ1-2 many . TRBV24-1 CATIGGMGYTF TGTGCCACCATTGGGGGTATGGGCTACACCTTC
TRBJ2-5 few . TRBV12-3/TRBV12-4 CASSLKGVMGQYF TGTGCCAGCAGTTTAAAAGGGGTGATGGGCCAGTACTTC
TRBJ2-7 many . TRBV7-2 CASRDAASYEQYF TGTGCCAGCAGAGATGCTGCGAGCTACGAGCAGTACTTC
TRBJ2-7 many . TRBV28 CASSFAGSAYEQYF TGTGCCAGCAGTTTTGCGGGAAGTGCCTACGAGCAGTACTTC
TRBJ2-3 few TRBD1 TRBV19 CASRKRDRGVDTQYF TGTGCCAGTAGAAAGCGGGACAGGGGAGTAGATACGCAGTATTTT
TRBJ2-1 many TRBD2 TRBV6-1 CASTYGTSGSGEQFF TGTGCCAGCACCTACGGCACTAGCGGGAGTGGTGAGCAGTTCTTC
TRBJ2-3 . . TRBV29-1 CSVVPSTDTQYF TGCAGCGTTGTTCCTAGCACAGATACGCAGTATTTT